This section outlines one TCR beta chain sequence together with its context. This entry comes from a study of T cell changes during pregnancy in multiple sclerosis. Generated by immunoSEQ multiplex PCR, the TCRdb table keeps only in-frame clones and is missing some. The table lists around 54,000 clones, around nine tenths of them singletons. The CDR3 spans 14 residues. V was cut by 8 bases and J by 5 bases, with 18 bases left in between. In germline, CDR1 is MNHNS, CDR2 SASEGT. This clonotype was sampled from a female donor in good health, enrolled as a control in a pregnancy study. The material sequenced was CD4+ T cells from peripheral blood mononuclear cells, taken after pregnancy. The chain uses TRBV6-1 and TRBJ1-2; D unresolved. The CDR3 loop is CASSDSPKAYGYTF. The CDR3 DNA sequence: TGTGCCAGCTCGGACTCTCCTAAGGCTTATGGCTACACCTTC.